The 21 T cell receptor beta chains listed next were all sequenced from one sample in a study of regulatory T cells in long-lasting Graves disease. Arm-PCR of CDR3 regions with iRepertoire HTBI primers generated TCR beta libraries. In TCRdb, the multiplex PCR reads were re-called with MiXCR into one record per CDR3 protein. The table records 300,000 or so distinct CDR3 sequences, roughly 21% of them present only once. Time point meaning: persistent/refractory GD, antithyroid drugs over 5 years with positive TRAb. Construction of the TCR library relied on RNA isolated from PBMCs. Sample: peripheral blood mononuclear cells (PBMCs), taken when the disease was refractory, from a patient treated with antithyroid drugs. All receptors come from a female donor with Graves disease.

This clonotype was seen more than once but under ten times. V is TRBV7-9 and J is TRBJ1-4, with 7 positions matching TRBD1. This CDR3 spans 16 amino acids. Germline values: CDR1 SEHNR, CDR2 FQNEAQ (reference sequence). The V gene end was trimmed by 4 bases and the J gene end by 8 bases; junction bases not matched to a gene: 13. The CDR3 sequence: CASSSHRGSDWEKLFF. CDR3 DNA sequence: TGTGCCAGCAGCTCACACAGGGGTTCCGATTGGGAAAAACTGTTTTTT.

Many counts were recorded for this clonotype. This chain uses TRBV13 with TRBJ1-2; unclear D gene. V was cut by 5 bases and J by 8 bases, with 6 bases left in between. The germline gives CDR1 PRHDT, CDR2 FYEKMQ (reference sequence). The CDR3 spans 10 residues. CDR3 in amino acids: CASSLQGYTF. CDR3 nucleotide sequence: TGTGCCAGCAGCCTACAGGGCTACACCTTC.

This clonotype was picked up many times. The genes are TRBV30 and TRBJ1-1; TRBD1 matches at 7 bases. Germline-derived CDR1 and CDR2 are GTSNPN and SVGIG (reference sequence). This CDR3 is 13 amino acids long. V dropped 2 bases and J dropped 3; count of bases not matched to a gene: 3. CDR3 nucleotides: TGTGCCTGGAGTTTAGGGGGCCACACTGAAGCTTTCTTT. It is translated as CAWSLGGHTEAFF.

This clonotype was seen at least ten times. The V call is TRBV28, the J call TRBJ2-7; tentatively, D is TRBD1 (5 bases). This CDR3 is built from 15 residues. Germline CDR1 is MDHEN and CDR2 is SYDVKM. V gave up 5 bases and J gave up 0 bases, with 14 bases separating them. This CDR3 reads CASSRTSTLSYEQYF. The CDR3 DNA is TGTGCCAGCAGTCGGACATCAACCCTCTCCTACGAGCAGTACTTC.

This clonotype was found many times. The CDR3 reads CASSFRVATSPLHF. CDR3 nucleotide sequence: TGTGCCAGCAGTTTCAGGGTTGCAACTTCACCCCTCCACTTT. The chain links TRBV12-3 or TRBV12-4 to TRBJ1-6, with D possibly being TRBD1 (5 bases). This CDR3 is built from 14 residues. Trimming left V 3 bases short and J 9 bases short, with 12 bases between.

This clonotype was found many times. The rearrangement links TRBV28 to TRBJ1-1; a possible D gene is TRBD1 (6 bases). Germline V gene data show CDR1 as MDHEN and CDR2 as SYDVKM. Trimming left V 1 base short and J 5 bases short, with 11 bases between. The CDR3 is made up of 14 amino acids. CDR3 protein: CASSLFGRGTEAFF. The CDR3 DNA sequence: TGTGCCAGCAGTTTATTCGGCAGGGGAACTGAAGCTTTCTTT.

This clonotype was picked up many times. The rearrangement joins TRBV20-1 to TRBJ2-7; tentative D call: TRBD1 (5 bases). In germline, CDR1 is DFQATT, CDR2 SNEGSKA (reference sequence). V lost 3 bases, J lost 1 base, and 13 bases lay in between. CDR3 length equals 14 residues. CDR3 sequence (DNA): TGCAGTGCTAGGACAGTGAAAGGATCCTACGAGCAGTACTTC. Translating it yields CSARTVKGSYEQYF.

This clonotype was seen many times. The CDR3 DNA sequence: TGTGCCAGCAGTTTGATAGGGGCAGTAGGCCAGCCCCAGCATTTT. Its translation is CASSLIGAVGQPQHF. The chain links TRBV27 to TRBJ1-5; a weak D match, TRBD1 (5 bases). Trimming removed 3 bases from V and 7 bases from J, with 16 bases in between. The CDR3 sequence is 15 residues long. From germline, CDR1 is MNHEY and CDR2 SMNVEV (reference sequence).

V is TRBV11-2 and J is TRBJ2-7; D gene unclear. CDR1 is SGHAT, CDR2 FQNNGV, per germline. The V and J ends lost 4 bases and 5 bases respectively, with 18 bases between them. CDR3 size: 15 residues. CDR3 in DNA: TGTGCCAGCAGCTACGATCGTCCTGGATACGACGAGCAGTACTTC. Translated: CASSYDRPGYDEQYF.

This rearrangement joins TRBV7-2 to TRBJ2-1, with D possibly being TRBD2 (6 bases). Between the trimmed V and J ends, which lost 1 base and 10 bases, there was a span of 8 bases. The CDR3 sequence is 12 residues long. In germline, CDR1 is SGHTA, CDR2 FQGNSA. CDR3 loop: CASSLVGLEQFF. The CDR3 coding sequence is TGTGCCAGCAGCTTAGTAGGACTAGAGCAGTTCTTC.

V is TRBV2 and J is TRBJ2-3; 9 bases are shared with TRBD2. Germline V gene lookup returns CDR1 SNHLY and CDR2 FYNNEI. The CDR3 covers 15 residues. The V and J ends lost 7 bases and 4 bases, in that order; junction bases with no gene match: 9. CDR3 loop: CASIDGTSSADTQYF. CDR3 bases: TGTGCCAGCATCGACGGGACTAGCTCGGCAGATACGCAGTATTTT.

This clonotype appeared many times. V gene TRBV6-2 or TRBV6-3 combines with J gene TRBJ1-6, with a possible D match to TRBD1 (6 bases). Trimming left V 4 bases short and J 7 bases short, with 11 bases between. Germline loops: CDR1 MNHEY, CDR2 SVGEGT. CDR3 length: 14 amino acids. CDR3 bases: TGTGCCAGCAGTTTGGGACAACGGAATTCACCCCTCCACTTT. This sequence encodes CASSLGQRNSPLHF.

This clonotype was counted at least ten times. The rearrangement links TRBV11-2 to TRBJ2-2, with 8 bases fitting TRBD2. The J segment lost 2 bases and the V segment lost 6 bases, leaving 17 bases of the junction unmatched. CDR1 is SGHAT, CDR2 FQNNGV, per germline. The CDR3 spans 19 residues. CDR3: CASRSFITGTSANTGELFF. CDR3 coding DNA: TGTGCCAGCAGATCCTTTATCACAGGGACTAGTGCTAACACCGGGGAGCTGTTTTTT. Using reference TRBV11-2 and TRBJ2-2 for the parts outside the CDR3, the full variable domain is EAGVAQSPRYKIIEKRQSVAFWCNPISGHATLYWYQQILGQGPKLLIQFQNNGVVDDSQLPKDRFSAERLKGVDSTLKIQPAKLEDSAVYLCASRSFITGTSANTGELFFGEGSRLTVL.

This clonotype was seen only a few times. The chain uses TRBV20-1 and TRBJ2-7; 8 bases match TRBD1. The V gene end was trimmed by 5 bases and the J gene end by 6 bases; junction bases not matched to a gene: 15. Germline CDR1 and CDR2: DFQATT and SNEGSKA (reference sequence). This CDR3 is built from 15 residues. The CDR3 DNA follows: TGCAGTGCTGAGGGATCACAGGGGGGCGATATCGAGCAGTACTTC. Encoded protein: CSAEGSQGGDIEQYF.

This clonotype was seen repeatedly, ten times or more. This chain links TRBV11-2 with TRBJ1-4; D unclear. Trimming took off 3 bases at V and 4 bases at J, with 15 bases between the two ends. Germline lookup yields CDR1 SGHAT and CDR2 FQNNGV. The CDR3 totals 16 residues. CDR3 loop: CASSFEAGRNNEKLFF. CDR3 nucleotide sequence: TGTGCCAGCAGCTTTGAGGCGGGCCGGAATAATGAAAAACTGTTTTTT.

This clonotype occurred many times. This chain connects TRBV12-3 or TRBV12-4 to TRBJ1-4; 11 bases align to TRBD1. Trimming cost V 6 bases and J 7 bases; bases outside gene matches: 4. There are 14 residues in the CDR3. The CDR3 spells CASSLGQGAEKLFF. The CDR3 nucleotides are TGTGCCAGCAGCCTCGGACAGGGGGCTGAAAAACTGTTTTTT.

The chain employs TRBV2 and TRBJ2-7; TRBD2 agrees at 14 bases. The germline CDR1 and CDR2 sequences are SNHLY and FYNNEI. The CDR3 is 14 amino acids. Trimming at V came to 3 bases and at J to 10 bases, leaving 5 bases not matched to a gene. CDR3 residues: CASSEGLAGAGQYF. CDR3 nucleotide sequence: TGTGCCAGCAGTGAGGGACTAGCGGGAGCGGGCCAGTACTTC.

There are many counts of this clonotype. This sequence joins TRBV28 and TRBJ1-4; D ambiguous. The germline gives CDR1 MDHEN, CDR2 SYDVKM. The ends were cut back, 5 bases at V and 7 bases at J, with 17 bases in the middle. The CDR3 is 15 residues long. The DNA of the CDR3 is TGTGCCAGCAGTAGTGGTCAGGCCTTTAGTGAAAAACTGTTTTTT. Residues: CASSSGQAFSEKLFF.

CDR3 DNA: TGTGCCAGCAGTTACCCTCAGGCAGGGGGACACAATCAGCCCCAGCATTTT. Translated: CASSYPQAGGHNQPQHF. The chain uses TRBV6-5 and TRBJ1-5; 7 bases line up with TRBD1. V lost 2 bases and J lost 3; bases outside the gene matches: 10. The germline V gene encodes CDR1 MNHEY and CDR2 SVGAGI. CDR3 length: 17 residues.

This clonotype was counted at least ten times. V gene TRBV3-1 combines with J gene TRBJ2-7; TRBD1 is a possible D gene (6 bases). This CDR3 has 14 amino acids. The germline CDR1 and CDR2 sequences are LGHDT and YNNKEL (reference sequence). Between the trimmed V and J ends, which lost 0 bases and 2 bases, there was a span of 8 bases. CDR3 nucleotide sequence: TGTGCCAGCAGCCAAGAAGGACAGACCTACGAGCAGTACTTC. Protein sequence: CASSQEGQTYEQYF.

This clonotype came up a few times. J is TRBJ1-5 and V is TRBV18, with no clear D. The length of the CDR3 is 13 residues. Germline-derived CDR1 and CDR2 are KGHSH and LQKENI. Trimming took off 4 bases at V and 1 base at J, with 5 bases between the two ends. The CDR3 bases are TGTGCCAGCTCACGGAAGAGCAATCAGCCCCAGCATTTT. Its translation is CASSRKSNQPQHF.